This entry concerns a single T cell receptor (beta chain). Its target is not known. In the PCR, 60 Vbeta and 13 Jbeta primers were used. As originally analysed: Unique TCR beta chains numbered roughly 84 million in a later analysis, with 10 million to 14 million shared. Sequenced by immunoSEQ multiplex PCR; TCRdb stores in-frame clones only, minus some. V and J calls and clone size come straight from that table; D and trimming were deduced from the DNA. The sample lists roughly 170,000 clones, about 81% occurring once. Germline V gives CDR1 SNHLY, CDR2 FYNNEI. CDR3 length: 15 amino acids. Trimming removed 3 bases at V and 4 bases at J, with 12 bases between. The sample originates from a study of cytomegalovirus exposure and HLA in healthy donors. On the study more broadly: Of several hundred genotyped donors, about 80% clustered with self-reported Caucasian donors.

Study results and limitations: Some highly shared sequence variants likely arose as a pipeline artifact.

Sequenced sample: PBMCs. This chain links TRBV2 with TRBJ1-4, with D maybe TRBD1 (5 bases). The source of this sequence is a woman in her twenties or thirties in good health and CMV-seronegative. CDR3 coding DNA: TGTGCCAGCAGTGACAGGGTGGCCCATAATGAAAAACTGTTTTTT. Amino acid sequence: CASSDRVAHNEKLFF.